This entry is about one TCR beta chain. Its antigen is as yet unknown. This sample is drawn from a study of T cell repertoires in cytomegalovirus infection. Study at large: Recently identified HLA-C-restricted CMV epitopes were among the peptides used. A matching HLA type, together with CMV infection, was signaled by public TCR beta signatures.

With 1 base removed from V and 9 bases from J, the gap between germline ends came to 14 bases. Per germline, CDR1 SGHDT and CDR2 YYEEEE. The CDR3 spans 15 residues. MiXCR, applied by TCRdb to the reads, yields one record per CDR3 protein. The profile shows around 770,000 distinct CDR3 sequences, almost 30% of them singletons. Study-wide points: CMV carriers with the relevant HLA were identified by cumulative public TCR beta family frequency. HLA-C-restricted CMV clonotypes gave the most frequent clonotype in two of eight donors.

The sample here was cultured CD8+ T cells from PBMCs, taken from culture after CMV antigen stimulation. The clonotype comes from a human donor in good health (CMV status not recorded). Some clones in this sample may be carry-over from other donors' samples. The chain is built from TRBV5-6 and TRBJ1-6; TRBD1 might be the D (6 bases). CDR3 bases: TGTGCCAGCAGCTTGCGGGCAGGGGACTTTTCACCCCTCCACTTT. Its translation: CASSLRAGDFSPLHF.